The rows below give T cell receptor beta chains drawn from one sample of a study of cytomegalovirus exposure and HLA in healthy donors. TCRdb keeps only in-frame clones here, not all; method: immunoSEQ multiplex PCR. The repertoire holds roughly 65,000 clones, with approximately 90% as singletons. The sequenced sample consisted of PBMCs. Source of these receptors: a man younger than 35 in good health and CMV-seronegative. The conserved cysteine and the conserved F or W are not part of the CDR3 here. Each record gives: V gene, J gene, CDR3 length, CDR3 protein.

v_gene: TRBV11-1; j_gene: TRBJ2-1; len: 11; CDR3aa: ASSLSSYNEQF
v_gene: TRBV27; j_gene: TRBJ2-7; len: 14; CDR3aa: ASSLSRLAASYEQY
v_gene: TRBV28; j_gene: TRBJ1-3; len: 13; CDR3aa: ASSRTGGSGNTIY
v_gene: TRBV28; j_gene: TRBJ2-7; len: 12; CDR3aa: ASSFLAGGEEQY
v_gene: TRBV7-2; j_gene: TRBJ1-1; len: 14; CDR3aa: ASSLQGPLMNTEAF
v_gene: TRBV29-1; j_gene: TRBJ2-1; len: 14; CDR3aa: SVALAGVGRVNEQF
v_gene: TRBV5-1; j_gene: TRBJ1-5; len: 13; CDR3aa: ASSPTPGGQQPQH
v_gene: TRBV19; j_gene: TRBJ1-1; len: 12; CDR3aa: ASSIRGLGTEAF
v_gene: TRBV10-3; j_gene: TRBJ2-3; len: 16; CDR3aa: AISERLAGEGRTDTQY
v_gene: TRBV5-4; j_gene: TRBJ2-2; len: 12; CDR3aa: ASSLEAVSGELF
v_gene: TRBV5-1; j_gene: TRBJ1-2; len: 11; CDR3aa: ASSPTGSGGYT
v_gene: TRBV2; j_gene: TRBJ1-1; len: 11; CDR3aa: ASRTGVNTEAF
v_gene: TRBV4-3; j_gene: TRBJ2-1; len: 15; CDR3aa: ASSQERYLGTNNEQF
v_gene: TRBV7-9; j_gene: TRBJ1-2; len: 14; CDR3aa: ASSKYRDQWAYGYT
v_gene: TRBV7-8; j_gene: TRBJ2-3; len: 13; CDR3aa: ASSLRIGRTDTQY
v_gene: TRBV28; j_gene: TRBJ1-5; len: 12; CDR3aa: ASSSQGGNQPQH
v_gene: TRBV27; j_gene: TRBJ2-1; len: 13; CDR3aa: ASSRGLANPDEQF
v_gene: TRBV9; j_gene: TRBJ2-5; len: 12; CDR3aa: ASSVWDNQETQY
v_gene: TRBV15; j_gene: TRBJ1-4; len: 13; CDR3aa: ATSRRGRGEEKLF
v_gene: TRBV7-8; j_gene: TRBJ1-5; len: 13; CDR3aa: ASSELSAGNQPQH
v_gene: TRBV19; j_gene: TRBJ1-2; len: 13; CDR3aa: ASSYPGQANYGYT
v_gene: TRBV14; j_gene: TRBJ1-1; len: 13; CDR3aa: ASSQNAGGATEAF